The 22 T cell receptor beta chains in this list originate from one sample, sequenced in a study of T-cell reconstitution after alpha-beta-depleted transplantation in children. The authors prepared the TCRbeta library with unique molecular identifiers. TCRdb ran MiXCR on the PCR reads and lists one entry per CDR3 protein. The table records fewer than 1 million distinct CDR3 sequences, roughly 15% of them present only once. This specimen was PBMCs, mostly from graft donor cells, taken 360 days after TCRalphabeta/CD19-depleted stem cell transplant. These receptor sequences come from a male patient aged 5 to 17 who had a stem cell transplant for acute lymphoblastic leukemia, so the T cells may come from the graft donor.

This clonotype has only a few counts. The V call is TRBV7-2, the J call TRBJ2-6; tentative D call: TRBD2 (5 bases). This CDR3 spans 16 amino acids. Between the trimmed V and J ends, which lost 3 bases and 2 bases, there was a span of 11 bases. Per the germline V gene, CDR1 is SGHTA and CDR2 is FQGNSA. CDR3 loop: CASSFYPGTGANVLTF. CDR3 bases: TGTGCCAGCAGCTTTTATCCGGGAACTGGGGCCAACGTCCTGACTTTC.

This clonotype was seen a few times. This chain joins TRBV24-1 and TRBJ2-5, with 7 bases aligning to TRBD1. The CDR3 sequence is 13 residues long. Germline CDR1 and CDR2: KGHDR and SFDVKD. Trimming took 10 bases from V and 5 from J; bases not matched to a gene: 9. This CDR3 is CATSEGASETQYF. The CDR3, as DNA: TGTGCCACGAGCGAGGGGGCTAGCGAGACCCAGTACTTC.

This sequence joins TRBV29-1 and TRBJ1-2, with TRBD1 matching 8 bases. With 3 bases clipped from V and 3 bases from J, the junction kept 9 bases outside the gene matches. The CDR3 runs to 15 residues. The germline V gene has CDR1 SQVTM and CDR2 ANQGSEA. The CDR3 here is CSVDRQGAHHYGYTF. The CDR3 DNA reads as TGCAGCGTTGATAGGCAGGGGGCGCATCACTATGGCTACACCTTC.

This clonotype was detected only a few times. In DNA, the CDR3 is TGCGCCAGCAGTTACGACGCAGGGTACGAGCAGTACTTC. Translated, it gives CASSYDAGYEQYF. The chain has TRBV5-1 and TRBJ2-7; a weak D match, TRBD1 (5 bases). Looked up from germline, CDR1 is SGHRS and CDR2 is YFSETQ. The CDR3 consists of 13 residues. V was shortened by 5 bases and J by 4 bases, with 13 bases between the two germline ends.

CDR3 coding DNA: TGCAGCGTCCGGGACAGGGCCCCCAATGAGCAGTTCTTC. Amino acids: CSVRDRAPNEQFF. This chain connects TRBV29-1 to TRBJ2-1; 9 nucleotides match TRBD1. CDR1 and CDR2 from the germline V gene are SQVTM and ANQGSEA. This CDR3 comprises 13 residues. The ends lost 6 bases at V and 6 bases at J; junction bases unmatched: 6.

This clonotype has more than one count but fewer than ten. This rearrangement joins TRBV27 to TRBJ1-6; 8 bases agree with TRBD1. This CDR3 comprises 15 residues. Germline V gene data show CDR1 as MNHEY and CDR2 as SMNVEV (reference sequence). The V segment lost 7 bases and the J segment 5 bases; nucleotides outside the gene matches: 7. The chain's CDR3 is CASNIGGQDNSPLHF. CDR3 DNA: TGTGCCAGCAACATTGGGGGACAGGATAATTCACCCCTCCACTTT.

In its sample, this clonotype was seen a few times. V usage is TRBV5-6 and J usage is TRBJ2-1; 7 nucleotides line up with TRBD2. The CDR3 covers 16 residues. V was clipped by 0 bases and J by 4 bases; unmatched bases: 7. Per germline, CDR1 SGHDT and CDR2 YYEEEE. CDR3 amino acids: CASSLVSSGLYNEQFF. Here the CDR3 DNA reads TGTGCCAGCAGCTTGGTGTCTAGCGGACTTTACAATGAGCAGTTCTTC.

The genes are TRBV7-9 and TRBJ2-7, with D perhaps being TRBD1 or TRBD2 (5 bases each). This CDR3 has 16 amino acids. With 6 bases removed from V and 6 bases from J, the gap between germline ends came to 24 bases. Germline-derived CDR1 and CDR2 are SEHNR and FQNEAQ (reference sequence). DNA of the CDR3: TGTGCCAGCAGTACTGGGGCGGGTCCAGCCCCTCTCGAGCAGTACTTC. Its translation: CASSTGAGPAPLEQYF.

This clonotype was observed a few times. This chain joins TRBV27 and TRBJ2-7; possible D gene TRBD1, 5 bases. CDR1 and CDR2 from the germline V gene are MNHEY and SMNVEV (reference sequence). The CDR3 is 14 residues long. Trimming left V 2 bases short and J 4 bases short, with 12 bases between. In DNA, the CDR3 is TGTGCCAGCAGTTTACAGGGTATATCGTACGAGCAGTACTTC. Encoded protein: CASSLQGISYEQYF.

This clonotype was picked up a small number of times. CDR3 amino acids: CASSLFDRTNEQYF. In DNA, the CDR3 is TGTGCCAGCAGCTTATTTGATAGGACGAACGAGCAGTACTTC. The gene calls are TRBV7-6 and TRBJ2-7; D remains ambiguous. Trimming stripped 2 bases from V and 5 bases from J, with 13 bases between. This CDR3 spans 14 amino acids. Per germline, CDR1 SGHVS and CDR2 FNYEAQ.

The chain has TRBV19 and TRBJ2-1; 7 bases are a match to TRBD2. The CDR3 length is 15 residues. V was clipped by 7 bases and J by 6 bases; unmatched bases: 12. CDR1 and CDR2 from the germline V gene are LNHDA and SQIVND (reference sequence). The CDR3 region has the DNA TGTGCCAGTAAGGACCTAGCGGTGTTAGGCAATGAGCAGTTCTTC. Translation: CASKDLAVLGNEQFF.

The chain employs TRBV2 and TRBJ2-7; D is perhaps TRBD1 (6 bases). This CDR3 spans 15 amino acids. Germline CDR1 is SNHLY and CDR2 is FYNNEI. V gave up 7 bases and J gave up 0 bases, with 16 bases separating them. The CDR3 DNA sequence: TGTGCCAGCATCAACCTAGGGGGAAACTCCTACGAGCAGTACTTC. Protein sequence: CASINLGGNSYEQYF.

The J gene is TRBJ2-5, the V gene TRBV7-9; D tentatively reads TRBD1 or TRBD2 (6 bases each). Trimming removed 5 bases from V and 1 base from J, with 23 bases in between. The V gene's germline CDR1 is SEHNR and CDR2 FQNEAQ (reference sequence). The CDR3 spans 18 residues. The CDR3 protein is CASSRGAGIHQTQETQYF. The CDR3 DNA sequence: TGTGCCAGCAGCAGGGGGGCAGGCATCCATCAGACCCAAGAGACCCAGTACTTC.

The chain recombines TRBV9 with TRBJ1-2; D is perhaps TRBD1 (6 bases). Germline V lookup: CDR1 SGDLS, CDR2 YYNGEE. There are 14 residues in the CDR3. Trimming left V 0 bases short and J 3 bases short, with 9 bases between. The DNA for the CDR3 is TGTGCCAGCAGCGTAGCTTGGACAGACTATGGCTACACCTTC. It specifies CASSVAWTDYGYTF.

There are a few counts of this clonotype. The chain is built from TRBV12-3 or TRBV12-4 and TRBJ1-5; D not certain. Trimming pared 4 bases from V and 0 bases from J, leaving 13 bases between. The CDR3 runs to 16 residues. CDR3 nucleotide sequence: TGTGCCAGCAGTTCCGTACACGTGAATAGCAATCAGCCCCAGCATTTT. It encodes CASSSVHVNSNQPQHF.

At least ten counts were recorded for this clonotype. CDR3 region: CASRRGGRNQPQHF. CDR3 coding DNA: TGTGCCAGCAGGCGAGGGGGGAGAAATCAGCCCCAGCATTTT. The chain uses TRBV28 and TRBJ1-5, with D possibly TRBD1 on 6 matching bases. Germline CDR1 reads MDHEN; CDR2 reads SYDVKM. This CDR3 comprises 14 residues. V lost 6 bases and J lost 4, with 13 bases in between.

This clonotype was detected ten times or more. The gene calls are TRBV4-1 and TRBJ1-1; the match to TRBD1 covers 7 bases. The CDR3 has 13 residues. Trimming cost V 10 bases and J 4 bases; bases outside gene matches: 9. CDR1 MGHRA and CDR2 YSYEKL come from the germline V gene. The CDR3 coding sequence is TGCGCCATCGCACAGGGGCTGGGCACTGAAGCTTTCTTT. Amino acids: CAIAQGLGTEAFF.

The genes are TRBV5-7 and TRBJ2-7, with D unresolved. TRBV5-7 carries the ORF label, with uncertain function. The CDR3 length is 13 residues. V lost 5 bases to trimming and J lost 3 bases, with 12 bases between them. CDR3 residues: CASRPGPLYEQYF. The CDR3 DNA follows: TGTGCCAGCAGACCCGGCCCCCTCTACGAGCAGTACTTC.

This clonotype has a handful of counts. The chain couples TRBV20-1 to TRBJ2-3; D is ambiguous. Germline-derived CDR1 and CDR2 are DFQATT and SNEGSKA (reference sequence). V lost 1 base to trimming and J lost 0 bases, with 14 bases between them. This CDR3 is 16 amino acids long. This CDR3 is CSARVLYPPSTDTQYF. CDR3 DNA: TGCAGTGCTAGAGTCCTCTACCCTCCTAGCACAGATACGCAGTATTTT.

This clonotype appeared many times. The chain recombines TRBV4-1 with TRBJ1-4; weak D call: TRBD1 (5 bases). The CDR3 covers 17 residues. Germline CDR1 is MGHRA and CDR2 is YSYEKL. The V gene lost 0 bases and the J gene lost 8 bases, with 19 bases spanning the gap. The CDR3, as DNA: TGCGCCAGCAGCCAAGAATGGATACAGGCGGGCGGGGAAAAACTGTTTTTT. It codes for CASSQEWIQAGGEKLFF.

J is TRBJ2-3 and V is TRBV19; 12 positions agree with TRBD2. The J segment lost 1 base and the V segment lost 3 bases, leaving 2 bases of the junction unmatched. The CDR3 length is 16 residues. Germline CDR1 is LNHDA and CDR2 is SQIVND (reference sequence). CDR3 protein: CASSMTSGGGTDTQYF. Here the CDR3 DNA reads TGTGCCAGTAGTATGACTAGCGGGGGAGGCACAGATACGCAGTATTTT.

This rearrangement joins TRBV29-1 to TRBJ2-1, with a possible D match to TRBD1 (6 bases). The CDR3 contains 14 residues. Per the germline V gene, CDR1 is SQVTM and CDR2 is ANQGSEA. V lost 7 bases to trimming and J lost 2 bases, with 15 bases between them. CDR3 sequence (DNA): TGCAGCGCCCGAACAGGGAATCCCTACAATGAGCAGTTCTTC. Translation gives CSARTGNPYNEQFF.